Below are 15 T cell receptor beta chains sequenced from a single sample in a study of regulatory T cells in long-lasting Graves disease. Assembly of TCR beta libraries relied on iRepertoire HTBI primers together with Arm-PCR of CDR3 regions. In TCRdb, the multiplex PCR reads were re-called with MiXCR into one record per CDR3 protein. The repertoire consists of 250,000 to 400,000 distinct CDR3 sequences, with 15% to 20% occurring once and the leading ten covering about 36%. Time point here: newly diagnosed GD, antithyroid drugs for less than 3 months. PBMCs were the source of the RNA used for TCR sequencing. The sample consisted of peripheral blood mononuclear cells (PBMCs), taken at new diagnosis, from a patient treated with antithyroid drugs. Every receptor here comes from a female donor with Graves disease.

This chain joins TRBV6-1 and TRBJ2-5, with TRBD2 matching 14 bases. The CDR3 sequence is 18 residues long. Germline CDR1 and CDR2: MNHNS and SASEGT. Unmatched junction bases numbered 14, after V lost 6 bases and J lost 5 bases. CDR3 sequence: CASSIGGLAGAPLETQYF. CDR3 coding DNA: TGTGCCAGCAGCATAGGGGGACTAGCGGGAGCCCCTTTGGAGACCCAGTACTTC.

This clonotype was counted once. This rearrangement joins TRBV5-6 to TRBJ1-1, with D tentatively TRBD1 (5 bases). Trimming removed 1 base at V and 3 bases at J, with 19 bases between. Germline V lookup: CDR1 SGHDT, CDR2 YYEEEE. The CDR3 is 17 residues long. Written as DNA, the CDR3 is TGTGCCAGCAGCTTGTTGGGCGTGGGACCAAGGGACACTGAAGCTTTCTTT. Translated, it gives CASSLLGVGPRDTEAFF.

This chain joins TRBV20-1 and TRBJ2-1, with D tentatively TRBD2 (6 bases). Germline CDR1 reads DFQATT; CDR2 reads SNEGSKA (reference sequence). This CDR3 is built from 15 residues. CDR3 residues: CSPKGRTTFYNEQFF. CDR3 nucleotides: TGCAGCCCTAAAGGTCGGACTACCTTCTACAATGAGCAGTTCTTC.

This clonotype has ten or more counts. The V gene is TRBV5-4, the J gene TRBJ1-2; 8 positions agree with TRBD1. Germline-derived CDR1 and CDR2 are SGHNT and YYREEE (reference sequence). V lost 4 bases, J lost 2 bases, and 7 bases stayed unmatched. CDR3 length: 15 amino acids. DNA for the CDR3: TGTGCCAGCAGCCCCCAGGGGGCGTCGAACTATGGCTACACCTTC. Its translation: CASSPQGASNYGYTF.

This clonotype was recorded many times. V is TRBV10-3 and J is TRBJ2-7; D is perhaps TRBD2 (6 bases). Germline assignment: CDR1 ENHRY and CDR2 SYGVKD. V lost 2 bases and J 2 bases, leaving 13 bases between the germline ends. The CDR3 covers 15 residues. CDR3 loop: CAISERDWSPYEQYF. The DNA of the CDR3 is TGTGCCATCAGTGAGAGGGACTGGTCCCCCTACGAGCAGTACTTC.

This clonotype was detected only a few times. The genes are TRBV28 and TRBJ2-7; tentative D call: TRBD2 (5 bases). Germline V gene sequence: CDR1 MDHEN, CDR2 SYDVKM. The CDR3 extends over 14 amino acids. The V gene lost 5 bases and the J gene lost 5 bases, with 16 bases spanning the gap. The CDR3 nucleotides read TGTGCCAGCAGTCCCGCCCTCCAGGAGGACGAGCAGTACTTC. Translating it yields CASSPALQEDEQYF.

This clonotype came up many times. The V gene is TRBV12-3 or TRBV12-4, the J gene TRBJ2-1; possibly TRBD2 for D (6 bases). Trimming took off 7 bases at V and 4 bases at J, with 23 bases between the two ends. CDR3 length: 17 amino acids. The CDR3 protein is CASTPGSGRGHYNEQFF. Here the CDR3 DNA reads TGTGCCAGCACTCCCGGCAGCGGGCGAGGGCATTACAATGAGCAGTTCTTC.

V and J are TRBV12-3 or TRBV12-4 and TRBJ2-7; the D call may be TRBD1 or TRBD2 (6 bases each). The V end was cut by 5 bases, the J end by 4 bases, with 9 bases between. The CDR3 has 12 residues. The CDR3 loop is CASSRGLYEQYF. The CDR3 bases are TGTGCCAGCAGTCGGGGGCTATACGAGCAGTACTTC.

The CDR3 reads CASRPSGGAGSSYEQYF. The CDR3 DNA follows: TGTGCCAGCAGACCGTCGGGGGGGGCCGGGAGCTCCTACGAGCAGTACTTC. This chain links TRBV7-9 with TRBJ2-7; 8 bases align to TRBD2. The CDR3 extends over 17 amino acids. Germline loops: CDR1 SEHNR, CDR2 FQNEAQ (reference sequence). Germline trimming cut 6 bases from V and 0 bases from J; bases unmatched to any gene: 13.

The V and J genes are TRBV2 and TRBJ2-7, with TRBD1 identical over 7 bases. Germline V gives CDR1 SNHLY, CDR2 FYNNEI. V shed 7 bases, J shed 8 bases, and the junction held 8 bases outside the gene matches. CDR3 size: 12 residues. The DNA for the CDR3 is TGTGCCAGCATCGTACAGGGGAACAAGCAGTACTTC. Its protein product is CASIVQGNKQYF.

This clonotype was seen ten or more times. The chain uses TRBV20-1 and TRBJ2-1; 11 bases are shared with TRBD2. The V gene's germline CDR1 is DFQATT and CDR2 SNEGSKA (reference sequence). The CDR3 has 19 residues. V lost 1 base to trimming and J lost 0 bases; unmatched junction nucleotides: 11. This CDR3 reads CSARGFASGRPRSYNEQFF. CDR3 coding DNA: TGCAGTGCTAGAGGGTTTGCTAGCGGGAGGCCCCGCTCCTACAATGAGCAGTTCTTC.

This clonotype has a count of ten or more. The CDR3 is CASSRATLGEKLFF. The CDR3 DNA sequence: TGTGCCAGCAGTCGGGCGACCTTGGGTGAAAAACTGTTTTTT. The chain uses TRBV2 and TRBJ1-4, with D unclear. This CDR3 contains 14 residues. Trimming cost V 5 bases and J 7 bases, with 14 bases left between them. Germline-derived CDR1 and CDR2 are SNHLY and FYNNEI.

This clonotype was picked up many times. The genes are TRBV2 and TRBJ2-3, with 10 positions matching TRBD2. The CDR3 length is 15 residues. Trimming took 4 bases from V and 0 from J; bases not matched to a gene: 1. CDR1 and CDR2 from the germline V gene are SNHLY and FYNNEI. CDR3 amino acids: CASSVTSGSTDTQYF. The CDR3 DNA follows: TGTGCCAGCAGTGTGACTAGCGGGAGCACAGATACGCAGTATTTT. Together with reference TRBV2 and TRBJ2-3, the CDR3 gives the full variable domain: EPEVTQTPSHQVTQMGQEVILRCVPISNHLYFYWYRQILGQKVEFLVSFYNNEISEKSEIFDDQFSVERPDGSNFTLKIRSTKLEDSAMYFCASSVTSGSTDTQYFGPGTRLTVL.

This clonotype was recorded at least ten times. The V gene is TRBV18, the J gene TRBJ2-7; D not resolved. This CDR3 has 13 amino acids. The V gene lost 3 bases and the J gene lost 2 bases, with 8 bases spanning the gap. Germline values: CDR1 KGHSH, CDR2 LQKENI. CDR3 DNA: TGTGCCAGCTCACCGCCCCTGACCTACGAGCAGTACTTC. This gives the protein CASSPPLTYEQYF.

The table lists this clonotype with many counts. J is TRBJ2-5 and V is TRBV13; D may be TRBD2 (5 bases). This CDR3 region has 13 residues. Deletions cut 1 base from V and 7 bases from J, with 10 bases between. CDR1 is PRHDT and CDR2 is FYEKMQ in the germline V gene (reference sequence). DNA for the CDR3: TGTGCCAGCAGCTTAGAGGGCCGGGGGACCCAGTACTTC. This encodes CASSLEGRGTQYF.